Listed below are T cell receptor beta chains from one sample, sequenced in a study of beta chain features in type 1 diabetes. Profiling relied on immunoSEQ multiplex PCR, and the TCRdb table lists in-frame clones only, not all of them. The sample carries 620,000 or so clones, 15% to 17% recorded once. The sample taken for sequencing was naive CD4+ T cells from blood. These receptors all come from a man aged 18 to 29 in good health. CDR3s include the opening cysteine and the closing phenylalanine or tryptophan. The D gene is left open where the match is weak. Clone size is not always given. Where it is, it says once, few, many or a class for expanded clones.

clone_size d_call j_call v_call cdr3_nt cdr3_aa
. . TRBJ2-5 TRBV7-2 TGTGCCAGCAGCCCCCGAGCAGGGGAGACCCAGTACTTC CASSPRAGETQYF
few . TRBJ2-7 TRBV5-1 TGCGCCAGCAGCTTGGCACATTCCTACGAGCAGTACTTC CASSLAHSYEQYF
many . TRBJ2-6 TRBV10-3 TGTGCCATCAGTCGGAGCTCTGGGGCCAACGTCCTGACTTTC CAISRSSGANVLTF
. TRBD2 TRBJ2-3 TRBV15 TGTGCCACCAGCCCCCTAGCGGGGAGCACAGATACGCAGTATTTT CATSPLAGSTDTQYF
. . TRBJ1-2 TRBV29-1 TGCAGCGTTGAAGGGGCAGCATTCGCTAACTATGGCTACACCTTC CSVEGAAFANYGYTF
. . TRBJ2-3 TRBV29-1 TGCAGCGTTGAAGATCCTAGAGGCGGCACAGATACGCAGTATTTT CSVEDPRGGTDTQYF
few . TRBJ2-3 TRBV18 TGTGCCAGCTCACCAGTACAGGGAACAGATACGCAGTATTTT CASSPVQGTDTQYF
few TRBD1 TRBJ2-7 TRBV7-2 TGTGCCAGCAGCTTTTGGACAGGGGGGGACGAGCAGTACTTC CASSFWTGGDEQYF
few TRBD1 TRBJ1-2 TRBV7-9 TGTGCCAGCAGCGGGACAGGAAACTATGGCTACACCTTC CASSGTGNYGYTF
few TRBD1 TRBJ2-2 TRBV7-3 TGTGCCAGCAGCTGGACAGGGAACACCGGGGAGCTGTTTTTT CASSWTGNTGELFF
. . TRBJ2-5 TRBV5-1 TGCGCCAGCAGCTTGGTTTTGGAGACCCAGTACTTC CASSLVLETQYF
. . TRBJ2-1 TRBV27 TGTGCCAGCAGTTTGTGGGGGGGCGCCCACAATGAGCAGTTCTTC CASSLWGGAHNEQFF
few . TRBJ2-6 TRBV7-7 TGTGCTAGCAGCCCAGGGGTTTCGGGGGCCAACGTCCTGACTTTC CASSPGVSGANVLTF
few . TRBJ2-2 TRBV4-2 TGTGCCAGCAGTAAGACCGACACCGGGGAGCTGTTTTTT CASSKTDTGELFF
. . TRBJ2-7 TRBV18 TGTGCCAGCTCACCAACTCGCGCGAGTCGAGACGGCTACGAGCAGTACTTC CASSPTRASRDGYEQYF
few TRBD2 TRBJ2-7 TRBV6-5 TGTGCCAGCAGTTACTCGCGGGGGAGCTCCTACGAGCAGTACTTC CASSYSRGSSYEQYF
few . TRBJ1-1 TRBV7-9 TGTGCCAGCAACCGGGTGACTGAAGCTTTCTTT CASNRVTEAFF
. TRBD1 TRBJ2-7 TRBV19 TGTGCCAGTAGTGGGGGACAGCTTCGATACTTC CASSGGQLRYF
. . TRBJ1-4 TRBV5-1 TGCGCCAGCAGCTTGGATCTCTGGGAAGGGTTCGAAAAACTGTTTTTT CASSLDLWEGFEKLFF
. . TRBJ1-1 TRBV4-3 TGCGCCAGCAGCCAAGAACCCCGACTCCCAGCTTTCTTT CASSQEPRLPAFF